The next 25 T cell receptor beta chains were all read from a single sample in a study of human versus mouse CDR3 diversity and MHC coevolution. Only in-frame clones appear in the TCRdb table, and some are missing; sequencing was by immunoSEQ multiplex PCR. Among tens of thousands of clones listed, 80% to 95% were seen once. Sequenced: naive CD4+ T cells from blood. Subset reported: CD45RO-negative CD62L-positive naive CD4 T cells. The receptors derive from a person between 25 and 69 years old in good health.

This clone was detected only once. The V and J genes are TRBV6-5 and TRBJ1-2; D is unresolved. The V and J ends lost 6 bases and 8 bases respectively, with 13 bases between them. Germline values: CDR1 MNHEY, CDR2 SVGAGI. The CDR3 covers 12 residues. CDR3 coding DNA: TGTGCCAGCAGACCCGTCGGGAGCGGCTACACCTTC. This gives the protein CASRPVGSGYTF.

The chain has TRBV2 and TRBJ1-1, with 9 bases aligning to TRBD1. CDR3 length: 17 residues. Germline CDR1 SNHLY, CDR2 FYNNEI. The trim removed 6 bases at V and 4 bases at J, leaving 15 bases unmatched. This CDR3 reads CASRLGGTGSVGTEAFF. The CDR3 coding sequence is TGTGCCAGCAGATTAGGGGGGACAGGGTCAGTCGGCACTGAAGCTTTCTTT. Based on the CDR3 plus reference TRBV2 and TRBJ1-1, the full variable domain is EPEVTQTPSHQVTQMGQEVILRCVPISNHLYFYWYRQILGQKVEFLVSFYNNEISEKSEIFDDQFSVERPDGSNFTLKIRSTKLEDSAMYFCASRLGGTGSVGTEAFFGQGTRLTVV.

CDR3 in DNA: TGTGCCTGGACCCCCTCCCCTACCGGTCAGCCCCAGCATTTT. Protein sequence: CAWTPSPTGQPQHF. The chain couples TRBV30 to TRBJ1-5; no clear D gene. Germline assignment: CDR1 GTSNPN and CDR2 SVGIG (reference sequence). With 4 bases removed from V and 6 bases from J, the gap between germline ends came to 16 bases. This CDR3 has 14 residues.

V is TRBV2 and J is TRBJ2-1; 10 positions agree with TRBD2. The J segment lost 7 bases and the V segment lost 6 bases, leaving 6 bases of the junction unmatched. This CDR3 has 14 residues. Germline CDR1 and CDR2: SNHLY and FYNNEI. CDR3: CASRTASGRNEQFF. The DNA for the CDR3 is TGTGCCAGCAGGACGGCTAGCGGGAGAAATGAGCAGTTCTTC.

As DNA, the CDR3 is TGTGCCAGCTCGCTAATGGGCAGGGGAACAGATACGCAGTATTTT. Protein sequence: CASSLMGRGTDTQYF. V usage is TRBV18 and J usage is TRBJ2-3, with TRBD1 as a possible D gene (6 bases). This CDR3 comprises 15 residues. V lost 6 bases to trimming and J lost 3 bases, with 16 bases between them. Germline lookup yields CDR1 KGHSH and CDR2 LQKENI.

The J gene is TRBJ1-1, the V gene TRBV7-3; D is possibly TRBD1 (5 bases). CDR1 is SGHTA, CDR2 FQGTGA, per germline. V was shortened by 5 bases and J by 1 base, with 8 bases between the two germline ends. This CDR3 region has 13 residues. This CDR3 is CASSGHPNTEAFF. CDR3 in DNA: TGTGCCAGCAGCGGACACCCGAACACTGAAGCTTTCTTT.

V and J are TRBV27 and TRBJ1-6, with a tentative D call TRBD1 (6 bases). V lost 7 bases to trimming and J lost 11 bases, with 15 bases between them. Germline assignment: CDR1 MNHEY and CDR2 SMNVEV (reference sequence). The CDR3 runs 13 residues. The CDR3 DNA reads TGTGCCAGCACCCGAACCCCAGGGGCACCCCTCCACTTT. Translation gives CASTRTPGAPLHF.

This sequence joins TRBV6-5 and TRBJ2-7; D gene uncertain. The V end was cut by 5 bases, the J end by 3 bases, with 8 bases between. Germline V gene data show CDR1 as MNHEY and CDR2 as SVGAGI. There are 12 residues in the CDR3. The chain's CDR3 is CASSGHNYEQYF. The CDR3 nucleotides are TGTGCCAGCAGTGGGCACAACTACGAGCAGTACTTC.

This rearrangement joins TRBV29-1 to TRBJ1-1; 8 bases map to TRBD1. The CDR3 consists of 14 residues. Per the germline V gene, CDR1 is SQVTM and CDR2 is ANQGSEA. Trimming took 8 bases from V and 4 from J; bases not matched to a gene: 12. The CDR3 nucleotides are TGCAGCATTTCCACGGCAACAGGGGGCACTGAAGCTTTCTTT. It specifies CSISTATGGTEAFF.

In DNA form, the CDR3 reads TGTGCCAGCAGCGCCCGGGACAGTTGGGCCTACGAGCAGTACTTC. It codes for CASSARDSWAYEQYF. The chain is built from TRBV9 and TRBJ2-7, with 7 bases identical to TRBD1. The CDR3 covers 15 residues. J gave up 2 bases and V 3 bases, and 8 bases lay outside the gene matches. Germline V gene lookup returns CDR1 SGDLS and CDR2 YYNGEE.

The CDR3 loop is CAWSIQGGNTIYF. The CDR3 bases are TGTGCCTGGAGTATCCAGGGGGGAAACACCATATATTTT. The rearrangement joins TRBV30 to TRBJ1-3, with TRBD1 as a possible D gene (6 bases). This CDR3 is 13 amino acids long. Germline assignment: CDR1 GTSNPN and CDR2 SVGIG (reference sequence). Trimming shortened V by 2 bases and J by 4 bases, and 9 bases separated the two germline ends.

The genes are TRBV5-1 and TRBJ1-2; D is uncertain. V lost 0 bases and J lost 8, with 17 bases in between. Germline CDR1 SGHRS, CDR2 YFSETQ. CDR3 size: 15 residues. This chain's CDR3 is CASSLVARPEEGYTF. The CDR3, as DNA: TGCGCCAGCAGCTTGGTAGCGCGACCCGAGGAGGGCTACACCTTC.

The chain combines TRBV7-8 with TRBJ1-2, with D maybe TRBD1 (6 bases). In germline, CDR1 is SGHVS, CDR2 FQNEAQ. Trimming pared 7 bases from V and 8 bases from J, leaving 26 bases between. The CDR3 has 16 residues. The CDR3 region has the DNA TGTGCCAGCACCTTCCGAGGGGTTTGGGGGGGCGAGGGCTACACCTTC. Residues: CASTFRGVWGGEGYTF.

The V call is TRBV9, the J call TRBJ1-1; D not resolved. The CDR3 is 14 residues long. Looked up from germline, CDR1 is SGDLS and CDR2 is YYNGEE. The germline V and J ends were trimmed by 0 bases and 1 base, with 7 bases remaining between them. CDR3 sequence reads: CASSVGPPNTEAFF. The CDR3 DNA reads TGTGCCAGCAGCGTAGGGCCACCGAACACTGAAGCTTTCTTT.

The rearrangement uses TRBV9 and TRBJ2-2, with 7 bases identical to TRBD1. V lost 3 bases to trimming and J lost 4 bases; unmatched junction nucleotides: 9. Germline values: CDR1 SGDLS, CDR2 YYNGEE. The CDR3 loop spans 16 amino acids. The CDR3 sequence: CASSAVRTGSTGELFF. In nucleotides, the CDR3 is TGTGCCAGCAGCGCAGTTCGGACAGGATCCACCGGGGAGCTGTTTTTT.

V usage is TRBV19 and J usage is TRBJ2-3; TRBD2 might be the D (7 bases). In germline, CDR1 is LNHDA, CDR2 SQIVND (reference sequence). The CDR3 has 15 residues. Trimming shortened V by 6 bases and J by 1 base, and 14 bases separated the two germline ends. In DNA, the CDR3 is TGTGCCAGTAGGGAGGAGGGGGGGGGCACAGATACGCAGTATTTT. This codes for CASREEGGGTDTQYF.

The chain is built from TRBV5-1 and TRBJ2-5, with TRBD1 matching over 11 bases. The CDR3 runs 15 residues. CDR1 is SGHRS, CDR2 YFSETQ, per germline. V shed 3 bases, J shed 2 bases, and the junction held 3 bases outside the gene matches. CDR3 DNA: TGCGCCAGCAGCTGGGGACAGGGGGGACAAGAGACCCAGTACTTC. It is translated as CASSWGQGGQETQYF.

The J gene is TRBJ2-5, the V gene TRBV27, with 12 nucleotides matching TRBD2. This CDR3 has 15 residues. Trimming removed 5 bases from V and 2 bases from J; junction bases left unmatched: 3. Germline V lookup: CDR1 MNHEY, CDR2 SMNVEV (reference sequence). CDR3 amino acids: CASSLAGGGQETQYF. DNA for the CDR3: TGTGCCAGCAGTCTAGCGGGAGGGGGGCAAGAGACCCAGTACTTC.

The chain combines TRBV4-3 with TRBJ1-2; 7 bases match TRBD1. The CDR3 is made up of 15 amino acids. Trimming cost V 0 bases and J 4 bases; bases outside gene matches: 5. Germline loops: CDR1 LGHNA, CDR2 YSLEER. For the CDR3, the DNA is TGCGCCAGCAGCCAAGAAAGGGGGCGCTCCTATGGCTACACCTTC. This codes for CASSQERGRSYGYTF.

CDR3 in DNA: TGCGCCAGCAGCTTGCTTGGGACAGGGGGAAATACGCAGTATTTT. Residues: CASSLLGTGGNTQYF. The chain joins TRBV5-1 to TRBJ2-3; 11 positions match TRBD1. Germline V lookup: CDR1 SGHRS, CDR2 YFSETQ. Trimming removed 1 base from V and 7 bases from J; junction bases left unmatched: 5. CDR3 size: 15 residues.

The rearrangement joins TRBV19 to TRBJ1-4, with D possibly matching TRBD1 (6 bases). CDR3 length equals 16 residues. Per germline, CDR1 LNHDA and CDR2 SQIVND (reference sequence). Trimming took 7 bases from V and 0 from J, leaving 15 bases between them. The CDR3 loop reads CASTQHRQATNEKLFF. The DNA of the CDR3 is TGTGCCAGTACTCAACATCGACAGGCAACTAATGAAAAACTGTTTTTT.

In this sample, this clone turned up a few times. This chain joins TRBV6-4 and TRBJ2-1; 11 bases map to TRBD2. Looked up from germline, CDR1 is MRHNA and CDR2 is SNTAGT. With V trimmed by 5 bases and J by 2 bases, 2 bases remained unmatched. The CDR3 runs 15 residues. This CDR3 is CASSQTSGTYNEQFF. The DNA for the CDR3 is TGTGCCAGCAGTCAGACTAGCGGGACCTACAATGAGCAGTTCTTC.

The gene calls are TRBV18 and TRBJ2-6; 10 bases line up with TRBD1. This CDR3 spans 18 amino acids. CDR1 is KGHSH and CDR2 is LQKENI in the germline V gene. Germline trimming cut 4 bases from V and 4 bases from J; bases unmatched to any gene: 10. CDR3 in amino acids: CASSQGTGEFSGANVLTF. The CDR3 DNA reads as TGTGCCAGCTCACAAGGGACAGGGGAATTTTCCGGGGCCAACGTCCTGACTTTC.

The chain uses TRBV11-2 and TRBJ1-2; D is undetermined. The germline gives CDR1 SGHAT, CDR2 FQNNGV. V gave up 4 bases and J gave up 5 bases, with 17 bases separating them. This CDR3 spans 15 amino acids. CDR3: CASSSPGRGRYGYTF. The CDR3 DNA follows: TGTGCCAGCAGCTCCCCCGGCAGAGGGAGGTATGGCTACACCTTC.

This rearrangement joins TRBV5-1 to TRBJ2-1; maybe TRBD1 (6 bases). The CDR3 totals 18 residues. Germline V CDR1 and CDR2: SGHRS, YFSETQ. Trimming took off 3 bases at V and 0 bases at J, with 19 bases between the two ends. CDR3 DNA: TGCGCCAGCAGCTGGACGACGTGGACAGTAAGCTCCTACAATGAGCAGTTCTTC. Its translation: CASSWTTWTVSSYNEQFF.